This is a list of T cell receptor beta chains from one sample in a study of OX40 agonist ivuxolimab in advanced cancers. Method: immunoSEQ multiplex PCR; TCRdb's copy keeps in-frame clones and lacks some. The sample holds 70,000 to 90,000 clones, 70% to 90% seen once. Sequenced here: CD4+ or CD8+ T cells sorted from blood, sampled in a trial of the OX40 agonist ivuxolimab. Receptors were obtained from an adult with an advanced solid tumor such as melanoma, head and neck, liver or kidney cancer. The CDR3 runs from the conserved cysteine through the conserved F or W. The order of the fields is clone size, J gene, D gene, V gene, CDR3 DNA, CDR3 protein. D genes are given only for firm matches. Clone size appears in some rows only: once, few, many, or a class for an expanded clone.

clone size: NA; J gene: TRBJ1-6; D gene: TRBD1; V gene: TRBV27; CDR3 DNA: TGTGCCAGCAGTATTTCCGGGACAGGGGATAATTCACCCCTCCACTTT; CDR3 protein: CASSISGTGDNSPLHF
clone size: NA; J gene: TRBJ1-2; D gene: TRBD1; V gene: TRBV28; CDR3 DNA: TGTGCCAGCAGTTTCCCCAGGGGGCAAGATGGCTACACCTTC; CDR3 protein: CASSFPRGQDGYTF
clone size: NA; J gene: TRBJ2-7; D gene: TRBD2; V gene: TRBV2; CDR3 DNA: TGTGCCAGCAGTGATGGGACTAGCGGGAGACCCATCTACGAGCAGTACTTC; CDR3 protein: CASSDGTSGRPIYEQYF
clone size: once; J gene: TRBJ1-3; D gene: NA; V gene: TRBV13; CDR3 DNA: TGTGCCACCCGGCGCGGGGGAGAAATTTTATTATCTGGAAACACCATATATTTT; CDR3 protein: CATRRGGEILLSGNTIYF
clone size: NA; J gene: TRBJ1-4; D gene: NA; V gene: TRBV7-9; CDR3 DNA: TGTGCCAGCAGCTTAGCAGGGACTAATGAAAAACTGTTTTTT; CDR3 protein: CASSLAGTNEKLFF
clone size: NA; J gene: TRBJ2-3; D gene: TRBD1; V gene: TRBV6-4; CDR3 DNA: TGTGCCAGCAGCGACAGGGGGGAGGCAGATACGCAGTATTTT; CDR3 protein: CASSDRGEADTQYF
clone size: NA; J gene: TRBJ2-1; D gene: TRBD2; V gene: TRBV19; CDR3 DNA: TGTGCCAGTAGTGCGGGAGCATTCTACAATGAGCAGTTCTTC; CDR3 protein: CASSAGAFYNEQFF
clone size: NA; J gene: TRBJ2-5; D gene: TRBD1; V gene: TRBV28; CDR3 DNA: TGTGCCAGCAGTTTGTCGTACAGGGGTCAAGAGACCCAGTACTTC; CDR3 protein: CASSLSYRGQETQYF
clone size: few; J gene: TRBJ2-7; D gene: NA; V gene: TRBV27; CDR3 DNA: TGTGCCAGCAGTGGCCTGATGCAGGGTGCCTACGAGCAGTACTTC; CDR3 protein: CASSGLMQGAYEQYF
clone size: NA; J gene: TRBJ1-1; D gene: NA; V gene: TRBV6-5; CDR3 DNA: TGTGCCAGCAGAAACACCTGGACAGAGAACACTGAAGCTTTCTTT; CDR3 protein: CASRNTWTENTEAFF
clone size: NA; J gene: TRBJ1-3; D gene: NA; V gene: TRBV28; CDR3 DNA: TGTGCCAGCAGACTTTCTGGAAACACCATATATTTT; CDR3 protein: CASRLSGNTIYF
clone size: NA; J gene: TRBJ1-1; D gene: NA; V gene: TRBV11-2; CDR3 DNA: TGTGCCAGCAGCTTAGCCTACGGGACAAGTTCTGAAGCTTTCTTT; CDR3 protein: CASSLAYGTSSEAFF
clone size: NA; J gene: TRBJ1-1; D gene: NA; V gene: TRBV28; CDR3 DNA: TGTGCCAGCAGAGCGAACACTGAAGCTTTCTTT; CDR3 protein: CASRANTEAFF
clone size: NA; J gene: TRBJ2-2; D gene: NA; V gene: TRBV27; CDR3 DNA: TGTGCCAGCAGTCCAGCGGTAAACACCGGGGAGCTGTTTTTT; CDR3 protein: CASSPAVNTGELFF